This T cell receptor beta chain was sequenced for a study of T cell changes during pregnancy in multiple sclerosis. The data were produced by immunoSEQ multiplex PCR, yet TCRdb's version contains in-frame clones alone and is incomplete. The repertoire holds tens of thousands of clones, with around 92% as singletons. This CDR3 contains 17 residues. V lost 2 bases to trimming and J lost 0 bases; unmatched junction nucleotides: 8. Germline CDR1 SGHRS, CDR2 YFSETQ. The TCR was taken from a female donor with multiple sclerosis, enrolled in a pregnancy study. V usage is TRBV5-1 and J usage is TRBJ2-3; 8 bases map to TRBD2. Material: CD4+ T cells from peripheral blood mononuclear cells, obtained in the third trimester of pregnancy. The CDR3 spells CASSLGSGSVSTDTQYF. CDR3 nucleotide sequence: TGCGCCAGCAGCTTAGGGAGCGGGAGCGTTAGCACAGATACGCAGTATTTT. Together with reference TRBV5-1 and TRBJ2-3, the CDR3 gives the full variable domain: KAGVTQTPRYLIKTRGQQVTLSCSPISGHRSVSWYQQTPGQGLQFLFEYFSETQRNKGNFPGRFSGRQFSNSRSEMNVSTLELGDSALYLCASSLGSGSVSTDTQYFGPGTRLTVL.